A selection of T cell receptor beta chains follows, all from one sample in a study of blood T cell repertoires in COVID-19. Measured with immunoSEQ multiplex PCR; TCRdb has only the in-frame clones, and not every one. The profile shows more than 150,000 clones, approximately 86% of them singletons. Sequencing was performed on peripheral blood. These receptors all stem from a man aged 60-69 years with acute or convalescent COVID-19. The CDR3 runs from the conserved cysteine through the conserved F or W. A D gene is named only where the DNA matches it firmly. Size tells how often a clone was seen (once, few, many) or the class of an expanded clone, and some rows leave it out.

D gene	V gene	clone size	J gene	CDR3 length	CDR3 protein	CDR3 DNA
-	TRBV10-1	-	TRBJ2-1	15	CASSDGGVGDNEQFF	TGCGCCAGCAGTGATGGGGGCGTTGGGGACAATGAGCAGTTCTTC
-	TRBV28	-	TRBJ2-7	14	CATRDREASYEQYF	TGTGCCACCCGAGACAGGGAGGCCTCCTACGAGCAGTACTTC
-	TRBV1	-	TRBJ2-7	15	CTSSRPPLAAYEQYF	TGCACCAGCAGCAGACCCCCCCTAGCAGCCTACGAGCAGTACTTC
TRBD1	TRBV3-1/TRBV3-2	-	TRBJ2-7	16	CASSPRPGTGRHEQYF	TGTGCCAGCAGCCCTAGGCCCGGGACAGGGCGCCACGAGCAGTACTTC
-	TRBV7-9	-	TRBJ2-7	13	CASSPPTGYEQYF	TGTGCCAGCAGTCCACCCACGGGCTACGAGCAGTACTTC
TRBD2	TRBV7-9	-	TRBJ2-1	13	CASSFRGGPPPFF	TGTGCCAGCAGCTTCCGGGGGGGACCCCCCCCGTTCTTC
-	TRBV10-1	-	TRBJ1-5	12	CASSESDQPQHF	TGCGCCAGCAGTGAGTCCGATCAGCCCCAGCATTTT
TRBD1	TRBV15	-	TRBJ1-1	12	CATSREQGAAFF	TGTGCCACCAGCAGAGAACAGGGGGCAGCTTTCTTT
-	TRBV7-2	-	TRBJ2-7	14	CASSLSPGEGKKYF	TGTGCCAGCAGCTTAAGCCCAGGGGAGGGGAAGAAGTACTTC
-	TRBV20-1	-	TRBJ2-7	14	CSASSQGFSYEQYF	TGCAGTGCTAGTTCTCAGGGGTTCTCCTACGAGCAGTACTTC
TRBD1	TRBV27	-	TRBJ1-2	15	CASSLLGQGSYGYTF	TGTGCCAGCAGTTTACTAGGACAGGGGTCCTATGGCTACACCTTC
-	TRBV29-1	once	TRBJ1-1	12	CSVAWPNTEAFF	TGCAGCGTTGCCTGGCCCAACACTGAAGCTTTCTTT
-	TRBV19	-	TRBJ1-2	15	CASSISTSRPYGYTF	TGTGCCAGTAGTATTTCGACAAGTAGGCCCTATGGCTACACCTTC
-	TRBV5-1	-	TRBJ2-7	13	CASSRQRTYEQYF	TGCGCCAGCAGCCGACAGCGAACCTACGAGCAGTACTTC
-	TRBV19	few	TRBJ1-6	14	CASSIGGSNSPLHF	TGTGCCAGTAGTATCGGTGGTTCTAATTCACCCCTCCACTTT
TRBD1	TRBV25-1	-	TRBJ1-1	15	CASSELTGRQTEAFF	TGTGCCAGCAGTGAATTGACAGGGAGACAAACTGAAGCTTTCTTT
TRBD1	TRBV4-1	-	TRBJ2-3	15	CASSQQDRFKGTQYF	TGCGCCAGCAGCCAACAGGACAGGTTTAAGGGTACGCAGTATTTT
TRBD2	TRBV24-1	-	TRBJ2-1	20	CATSDRAGTSGRRAYNEQFF	TGTGCCACCAGTGACAGGGCCGGGACTAGCGGGAGGCGCGCCTACAATGAGCAGTTCTTC
TRBD2	TRBV5-1	-	TRBJ2-3	17	CASSLEGSGRASDTQYF	TGCGCCAGCAGCTTGGAGGGTAGCGGGAGGGCCTCAGATACGCAGTATTTT
-	TRBV7-3	-	TRBJ1-1	15	CASSSSGGLNTEAFF	TGTGCCAGCAGCTCATCGGGGGGTTTGAACACTGAAGCTTTCTTT
TRBD1	TRBV5-1	-	TRBJ1-4	14	CASSPSTGEGKLFF	TGCGCCAGCAGCCCTTCGACAGGGGAGGGAAAACTGTTTTTT
-	TRBV6-2/TRBV6-3	few	TRBJ1-1	14	CASSYLGATTEAFF	TGTGCCAGCAGTTACCTGGGGGCCACGACTGAAGCTTTCTTT
TRBD1	TRBV5-1	-	TRBJ2-1	16	CASSLVGTGLGNEQFF	TGCGCCAGCAGCTTGGTAGGGACAGGGCTGGGAAATGAGCAGTTCTTC